These 19 T cell receptor beta chains were sequenced from one sample in a study of blood T cell repertoires in COVID-19 (dated by TCRdb to 2018 to 2021). Library preparation employed the immunoSEQ multiplex PCR assay. Imported from immuneACCESS, the table was reduced by TCRdb to in-frame sequences with V and J called. These copies leave out some clones; in studies compared against another copy, an unresolved V gene accounts for under half, and the cause of the remainder is not known. The sample contains about 260,000 clones, about 89% of them found a single time. Approximately 1.4% of the sample is held by the ten biggest clonotypes. Sequenced input: peripheral blood. These receptors were collected from a woman between 35 and 50 years old who had recovered from COVID-19.

The chain combines TRBV4-1 with TRBJ2-5; 10 bases line up with TRBD1. The CDR3 extends over 15 amino acids. Looked up from germline, CDR1 is MGHRA and CDR2 is YSYEKL. V was clipped by 1 base and J by 5 bases; unmatched bases: 4. The CDR3 sequence: CASSQGGTGVETQYF. The DNA for the CDR3 is TGCGCCAGCAGCCAAGGGGGGACAGGGGTTGAGACCCAGTACTTC.

The chain uses TRBV6-2 or TRBV6-3 and TRBJ1-6; D is possibly TRBD1 (6 bases). V lost 7 bases and J 5 bases, leaving 12 bases between the germline ends. The germline V gene encodes CDR1 MNHEY and CDR2 SVGEGT. This CDR3 spans 14 amino acids. CDR3 in amino acids: CASNPAGDNSPLHF. The CDR3, as DNA: TGTGCCAGCAACCCCGCAGGGGATAATTCACCCCTCCACTTT.

Here the CDR3 reads CASSRGSRDNEQFF. Here the CDR3 DNA reads TGCGCCAGCAGCAGGGGGTCTCGGGACAATGAGCAGTTCTTC. The gene calls are TRBV5-1 and TRBJ2-1, with D tentatively TRBD1 (6 bases). The V end was cut by 4 bases, the J end by 5 bases, with 13 bases between. The CDR3 contains 14 residues. The germline gives CDR1 SGHRS, CDR2 YFSETQ.

The chain employs TRBV2 and TRBJ1-2; D might be TRBD1 (5 bases). The germline gives CDR1 SNHLY, CDR2 FYNNEI. V dropped 2 bases and J dropped 4 bases, with 11 bases sitting between them. This CDR3 comprises 14 residues. CDR3 amino acids: CASSEKAGFYGYTF. The CDR3 nucleotides are TGTGCCAGCAGTGAAAAGGCAGGGTTCTATGGCTACACCTTC.

The chain carries TRBV11-2 and TRBJ2-3; 9 nucleotides agree with TRBD1. This CDR3 contains 16 residues. With V trimmed by 5 bases and J by 5 bases, 11 bases remained unmatched. Germline loops: CDR1 SGHAT, CDR2 FQNNGV. The CDR3 loop reads CASSTRTGVSRDTQYF. Here the CDR3 DNA reads TGTGCCAGCAGCACTCGGACAGGGGTTTCAAGAGATACGCAGTATTTT.

This clone was recorded a few times. The chain couples TRBV5-1 to TRBJ1-1; D unclear. The length of the CDR3 is 14 residues. Per germline, CDR1 SGHRS and CDR2 YFSETQ. Trimming left V 6 bases short and J 0 bases short, with 12 bases between. The CDR3 DNA reads TGCGCCAGCAACGATTATAGCATGAACACTGAAGCTTTCTTT. Its translation: CASNDYSMNTEAFF.

The genes are TRBV5-6 and TRBJ1-2; D is uncertain. Trimming stripped 2 bases from V and 4 bases from J, with 9 bases between. The CDR3 has 13 residues. The germline gives CDR1 SGHDT, CDR2 YYEEEE. The CDR3 sequence is CASSFGVSYGYTF. CDR3 DNA sequence: TGTGCCAGCAGCTTCGGGGTAAGCTATGGCTACACCTTC.

This clone appeared once. The J gene is TRBJ1-2, the V gene TRBV20-1; D gene uncertain. The germline gives CDR1 DFQATT, CDR2 SNEGSKA (reference sequence). This CDR3 is 11 amino acids long. Trimming stripped 4 bases from V and 4 bases from J, with 7 bases between. The CDR3 region is CSATTVYGYTF. In nucleotides, the CDR3 is TGCAGTGCTACTACGGTCTATGGCTACACCTTC.

The chain joins TRBV5-1 to TRBJ1-5, with a weak D call TRBD1 (6 bases). Germline assignment: CDR1 SGHRS and CDR2 YFSETQ. Trimming took off 4 bases at V and 1 base at J, with 15 bases between the two ends. The CDR3 has 16 amino acids. Written as DNA, the CDR3 is TGCGCCAGCAGCAGGGACCCGACAGGAAGCAATCAGCCCCAGCATTTT. Translating gives CASSRDPTGSNQPQHF.

The chain joins TRBV4-1 to TRBJ2-4, with 8 bases fitting TRBD1. Germline V gene data show CDR1 as MGHRA and CDR2 as YSYEKL. CDR3 length: 16 amino acids. V was clipped by 3 bases and J by 8 bases; unmatched bases: 12. The CDR3 region is CASSQTQGARTHIQYF. The CDR3 DNA reads TGCGCCAGCAGCCAGACGCAGGGGGCGCGTACGCACATTCAGTACTTC.

The CDR3 nucleotides are TGCGCCAGCAGCACGGCGGGCCCGGGGGGAGAGCAGTACTTC. It is translated as CASSTAGPGGEQYF. V is TRBV5-1 and J is TRBJ2-7, with 7 bases fitting TRBD2. CDR3 length: 14 residues. V shed 4 bases and J 7 bases; nucleotides not matched to a gene: 11. Germline CDR1 is SGHRS and CDR2 is YFSETQ.

The chain employs TRBV7-9 and TRBJ1-4; D remains ambiguous. The V gene lost 2 bases and the J gene lost 6 bases, with 10 bases spanning the gap. The CDR3 is 14 amino acids. Germline loops: CDR1 SEHNR, CDR2 FQNEAQ (reference sequence). The CDR3 loop is CASSLSGWDEKLFF. The CDR3 nucleotides are TGTGCCAGCAGCTTATCGGGGTGGGATGAAAAACTGTTTTTT.

This chain uses TRBV18 with TRBJ1-2; no clear D. Per the germline V gene, CDR1 is KGHSH and CDR2 is LQKENI. This CDR3 region has 14 residues. V lost 2 bases and J 5 bases, leaving 12 bases between the germline ends. The CDR3 DNA follows: TGTGCCAGCTCACCATTAGAGGTCCTTTATGGCTACACCTTC. Amino acids: CASSPLEVLYGYTF.

The V gene is TRBV28, the J gene TRBJ2-7; 7 bases fit TRBD2. V shed 8 bases, J shed 3 bases, and the junction held 13 bases outside the gene matches. The CDR3 is 15 amino acids. Germline lookup yields CDR1 MDHEN and CDR2 SYDVKM. In DNA, the CDR3 is TGTGCCAGCCGAAACTCGGGACTACCCTACTACGAGCAGTACTTC. It encodes CASRNSGLPYYEQYF.

The chain recombines TRBV9 with TRBJ1-2, with 10 bases matching TRBD1. This CDR3 comprises 16 residues. Germline CDR1 SGDLS, CDR2 YYNGEE. V lost 3 bases, J lost 1 base, and 6 bases stayed unmatched. The CDR3 spells CASSAHRDRGNYGYTF. Written as DNA, the CDR3 is TGTGCCAGCAGCGCCCACCGGGACAGGGGTAACTATGGCTACACCTTC.

This chain joins TRBV7-3 and TRBJ1-2, with TRBD1 identical over 9 bases. Losses at the gene ends were 5 bases for V and 6 bases for J; bases not matched to a gene: 10. The CDR3 covers 15 residues. Germline CDR1 and CDR2: SGHTA and FQGTGA. The CDR3 bases are TGTGCCAGCAGCACAACCGGGACAGGGTTGGATGGCTACACCTTC. Protein product: CASSTTGTGLDGYTF.

The genes are TRBV7-9 and TRBJ2-7, with D tentatively TRBD1 (5 bases). CDR1 is SEHNR, CDR2 FQNEAQ, per germline (reference sequence). Deletions cut 5 bases from V and 0 bases from J, with 8 bases between. The CDR3 extends over 13 amino acids. The CDR3 DNA reads TGTGCCAGCAGCGCAGGGAACTCCTACGAGCAGTACTTC. This translates into CASSAGNSYEQYF. Variable domain in full (rest from reference TRBV7-9 and TRBJ2-7): DTGVSQNPRHKITKRGQNVTFRCDPISEHNRLYWYRQTLGQGPEFLTYFQNEAQLEKSRLLSDRFSAERPKGSFSTLEIQRTEQGDSAMYLCASSAGNSYEQYFGPGTRLTVT.

The chain links TRBV5-8 to TRBJ2-5; 9 bases line up with TRBD2. The germline gives CDR1 SGHTS, CDR2 YDEGEE. This CDR3 has 16 amino acids. The trim removed 0 bases at V and 4 bases at J, leaving 7 bases unmatched. The CDR3 region is CASSLGVLAGIETQYF. The CDR3 nucleotides are TGTGCCAGCAGCTTGGGGGTCCTAGCGGGAATAGAGACCCAGTACTTC.

The chain has TRBV7-9 and TRBJ1-1, with D perhaps TRBD1 (6 bases). The V gene's germline CDR1 is SEHNR and CDR2 FQNEAQ (reference sequence). This CDR3 spans 15 amino acids. V was trimmed by 2 bases and J by 1 base, leaving 11 bases between them. The CDR3 nucleotides are TGTGCCAGCAGCTTACTTCAGGGGCCGAACACTGAAGCTTTCTTT. Translation: CASSLLQGPNTEAFF.